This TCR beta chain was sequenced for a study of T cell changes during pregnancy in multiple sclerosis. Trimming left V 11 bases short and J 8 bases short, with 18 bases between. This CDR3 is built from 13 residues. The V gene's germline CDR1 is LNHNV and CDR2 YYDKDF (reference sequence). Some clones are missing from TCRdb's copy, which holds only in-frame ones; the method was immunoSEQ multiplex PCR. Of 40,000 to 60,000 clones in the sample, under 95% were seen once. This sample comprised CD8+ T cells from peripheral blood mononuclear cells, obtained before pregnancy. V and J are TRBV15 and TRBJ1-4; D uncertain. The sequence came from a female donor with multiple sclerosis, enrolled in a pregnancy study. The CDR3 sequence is CASSPRRLEKLFF. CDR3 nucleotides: TGTGCCTCCTCTCCCCGGAGGCTGGAAAAACTGTTTTTT. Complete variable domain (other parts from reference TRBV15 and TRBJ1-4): DAMVIQNPRYQVTQFGKPVTLSCSQTLNHNVMYWYQQKSSQAPKLLFHYYDKDFNNEADTPDNFQSRRPNTSFCFLDIRSPGLGDTAMYLCASSPRRLEKLFFGSGTQLSVL.